This TCR beta chain came from a study of technical replicates of blood from four donors. TCRdb's table, derived via immunoSEQ multiplex PCR, lists solely in-frame clones and lacks some. The data show some 87,000 clones, roughly 97% seen once. The CDR3 sequence is 16 residues long. V shed 6 bases and J shed 4 bases, with 19 bases lying between them. CDR1 and CDR2 (germline): MGHRA, YSYEKL. The rearrangement uses TRBV4-1 and TRBJ1-5; tentative D call: TRBD1 (6 bases). The sequenced material came from T cells isolated from PBMCs. This receptor was taken from a human donor in good health. In DNA, the CDR3 is TGCGCCAGCAGTCACACACCCGGGACACTAAATCAGCCCCAGCATTTT. Its protein product is CASSHTPGTLNQPQHF.